Below are 25 T cell receptor beta chains sequenced from a single sample in a study of blood T cell repertoires in COVID-19. Repertoires were generated with immunoSEQ multiplex PCR, while TCRdb's copy carries only in-frame clones and drops some. The data hold about 210,000 clones, with about 78% observed a single time. The sample comprised peripheral blood. All receptors derive from a woman in her sixties or seventies with acute or convalescent COVID-19.

The V call is TRBV5-1, the J call TRBJ2-7; 14 nucleotides match TRBD2. CDR3 length: 16 residues. Germline V gene data show CDR1 as SGHRS and CDR2 as YFSETQ. Trimming cost V 4 bases and J 3 bases; bases outside gene matches: 6. The CDR3 nucleotides read TGCGCCAGCAGCCCCGGACTAGCGGGGGGCCTCTACGAGCAGTACGTC. Residues: CASSPGLAGGLYEQYV.

The rearrangement joins TRBV29-1 to TRBJ1-1; the D gene is possibly TRBD1 (6 bases). Germline CDR1 is SQVTM and CDR2 is ANQGSEA. The CDR3 has 13 residues. V dropped 7 bases and J dropped 0 bases, with 12 bases sitting between them. Written as DNA, the CDR3 is TGCAGCGCTGGGACACTTATGAACACTGAAGCTTTCTTT. Its protein is CSAGTLMNTEAFF.

The V call is TRBV19, the J call TRBJ1-5, with TRBD1 matching 8 bases. Trimming cost V 3 bases and J 7 bases; bases outside gene matches: 8. The CDR3 has 15 residues. Germline loops: CDR1 LNHDA, CDR2 SQIVND (reference sequence). DNA for the CDR3: TGTGCCAGTAGTATGCAGGGGGCCATTGGGCAGCCCCAGCATTTT. Translating gives CASSMQGAIGQPQHF.

The chain couples TRBV19 to TRBJ1-3; 7 nucleotides match TRBD1. The germline gives CDR1 LNHDA, CDR2 SQIVND (reference sequence). The CDR3 is made up of 16 amino acids. The V gene end was trimmed by 3 bases and the J gene end by 4 bases; junction bases not matched to a gene: 9. The CDR3: CASSINRGLRGNTIYF. CDR3 sequence (DNA): TGTGCCAGTAGTATCAACAGGGGATTGCGAGGAAACACCATATATTTT.

The chain uses TRBV3-1 (or the pseudogene TRBV3-2) and TRBJ2-7; D call uncertain. Germline V lookup: CDR1 LGHDT, CDR2 YNNKEL (reference sequence). The V end lost 0 bases, the J end lost 2 bases, and 11 bases lay between the germline ends. The CDR3 extends over 15 amino acids. As DNA, the CDR3 is TGTGCCAGCAGCCAAGACCCTACTGAACCCTACGAGCAGTACTTC. This translates into CASSQDPTEPYEQYF.

J is TRBJ1-6 and V is TRBV3-1 (or the pseudogene TRBV3-2), with D possibly TRBD1 on 6 matching bases. CDR1 and CDR2 from the germline V gene are LGHDT and YNNKEL (reference sequence). The V gene lost 6 bases and the J gene lost 7 bases, with 13 bases spanning the gap. The CDR3 length is 14 residues. CDR3 amino acids: CASSGGGLNSPLHF. As DNA, the CDR3 is TGTGCCAGCAGTGGCGGGGGGCTGAATTCACCCCTCCACTTT.

The rearrangement uses TRBV6-5 and TRBJ2-3; weak D call: TRBD1 (5 bases). V was cut by 8 bases and J by 1 base, with 10 bases left in between. Germline CDR1 is MNHEY and CDR2 is SVGAGI. The CDR3 consists of 13 residues. CDR3 amino acids: CASSSRGTDTQYF. DNA for the CDR3: TGTGCCAGCTCCAGCAGGGGCACAGATACGCAGTATTTT.

This clone occurred once. CDR3 loop: CASSQAPMSRGGELFF. CDR3 in DNA: TGTGCCAGCAGCCAAGCCCCGATGTCCAGGGGCGGGGAGCTGTTTTTT. This chain links TRBV3-1 (or the pseudogene TRBV3-2) with TRBJ2-2; a possible D gene is TRBD1 (6 bases). CDR3 length equals 16 residues. Germline CDR1 LGHDT, CDR2 YNNKEL (reference sequence). The V end lost 1 base, the J end lost 7 bases, and 16 bases lay between the germline ends.

The genes are TRBV2 and TRBJ2-7, with 8 bases aligning to TRBD2. V dropped 4 bases and J dropped 6; count of bases not matched to a gene: 2. The CDR3 extends over 12 amino acids. CDR1 is SNHLY, CDR2 FYNNEI, per germline. The CDR3 sequence is CASSGAGAEQYV. The CDR3 DNA follows: TGTGCCAGCAGTGGAGCGGGGGCCGAGCAGTACGTC.

The chain has TRBV25-1 and TRBJ2-2, with TRBD1 matching 7 bases. Looked up from germline, CDR1 is MGHDK and CDR2 is SYGVNS. V was clipped by 0 bases and J by 0 bases; unmatched bases: 1. This CDR3 region has 16 residues. The CDR3 sequence: CASSEYRGSNTGELFF. The DNA for the CDR3 is TGTGCCAGCAGTGAATACAGGGGGTCGAACACCGGGGAGCTGTTTTTT.

The chain has TRBV9 and TRBJ2-3; tentative D call: TRBD2 (5 bases). This CDR3 is 12 amino acids long. Trimming took off 4 bases at V and 6 bases at J, with 9 bases between the two ends. Germline values: CDR1 SGDLS, CDR2 YYNGEE. The CDR3 spells CASSRDLDTQYF. The CDR3 DNA is TGTGCCAGCAGCCGGGATCTTGATACGCAGTATTTT.

This chain connects TRBV5-1 to TRBJ2-5; a weak D match, TRBD2 (6 bases). Trimming took 4 bases from V and 5 from J, leaving 12 bases between them. The germline V gene has CDR1 SGHRS and CDR2 YFSETQ. The CDR3 is 13 amino acids. Written as DNA, the CDR3 is TGCGCCAGCAGCCCGCGGGCGGGGGAGACCCAGTACTTC. Translation gives CASSPRAGETQYF. Full variable domain (missing parts from reference TRBV5-1 and TRBJ2-5): KAGVTQTPRYLIKTRGQQVTLSCSPISGHRSVSWYQQTPGQGLQFLFEYFSETQRNKGNFPGRFSGRQFSNSRSEMNVSTLELGDSALYLCASSPRAGETQYFGPGTRLLVL.

The chain employs TRBV19 and TRBJ2-1; 8 nucleotides agree with TRBD2. In germline, CDR1 is LNHDA, CDR2 SQIVND (reference sequence). The length of the CDR3 is 18 residues. Trimming cost V 7 bases and J 5 bases; bases outside gene matches: 19. As DNA, the CDR3 is TGTGCCAGTAACGGGGGGGCAGGGGCCTTTAGCGGGGACAATGAGCAGTTCTTC. It translates to CASNGGAGAFSGDNEQFF.

V and J are TRBV5-1 and TRBJ2-7; 7 nucleotides align to TRBD1. This CDR3 comprises 13 residues. CDR1 is SGHRS, CDR2 YFSETQ, per germline. V was pared by 7 bases and J by 1 base, with 5 bases of the junction left unmatched. The CDR3 DNA is TGCGCCAGCCGGGACAGCTCGTCCTACGAGCAGTACTTC. Its protein product is CASRDSSSYEQYF.

The rearrangement links TRBV10-3 to TRBJ2-5; the match to TRBD1 covers 8 bases. CDR1 and CDR2 from the germline V gene are ENHRY and SYGVKD. CDR3 size: 17 residues. V lost 3 bases, J lost 1 base, and 10 bases stayed unmatched. As DNA, the CDR3 is TGTGCCATCAGTGACAGGTTAGGACAGGGACTCCAAGAGACCCAGTACTTC. This codes for CAISDRLGQGLQETQYF.

This chain uses TRBV3-1 (or the pseudogene TRBV3-2) with TRBJ2-2; D gene ambiguous. The CDR3 has 14 residues. V shed 3 bases and J shed 3 bases, with 8 bases lying between them. Per the germline V gene, CDR1 is LGHDT and CDR2 is YNNKEL (reference sequence). The CDR3 region is CASSHRSYTGELFF. CDR3 DNA sequence: TGTGCCAGCAGCCATCGGTCATACACCGGGGAGCTGTTTTTT.

The V gene is TRBV28, the J gene TRBJ2-2; possible D gene TRBD2, 5 bases. CDR1 is MDHEN, CDR2 SYDVKM, per germline. The V end lost 9 bases, the J end lost 4 bases, and 12 bases lay between the germline ends. The CDR3 sequence is 13 residues long. CDR3 bases: TGTGCCAGTTCACCCGGAGGCACCGGGGAGCTGTTTTTT. It encodes CASSPGGTGELFF.

The chain employs TRBV9 and TRBJ2-3; 7 nucleotides line up with TRBD1. Germline V gene data show CDR1 as SGDLS and CDR2 as YYNGEE. The junction had 14 bases not matched to a gene; V was cut back by 2 bases and J by 2 bases. The CDR3 is 18 residues long. CDR3 residues: CASSVDLGQVGFTDTQYF. In DNA, the CDR3 is TGTGCCAGCAGCGTGGACCTTGGACAGGTCGGGTTCACAGATACGCAGTATTTT.

The chain is built from TRBV4-3 and TRBJ2-5; weak D call: TRBD1 (7 bases). The CDR3 covers 15 residues. The germline CDR1 and CDR2 sequences are LGHNA and YSLEER. V lost 0 bases, J lost 5 bases, and 13 bases lay in between. The DNA for the CDR3 is TGCGCCAGCAGCCAAGATGAGGGGGCGGGGGAGACCCAGTACTTC. This sequence encodes CASSQDEGAGETQYF.

V gene TRBV5-4 combines with J gene TRBJ1-5; TRBD1 aligns across 7 bases. The V gene end was trimmed by 3 bases and the J gene end by 2 bases; junction bases not matched to a gene: 8. The germline gives CDR1 SGHNT, CDR2 YYREEE (reference sequence). This CDR3 has 16 amino acids. As DNA, the CDR3 is TGTGCCAGCAGCTCTAGGGGGCCAGGAGGCAATCAGCCCCAGCATTTT. Amino acid sequence: CASSSRGPGGNQPQHF.

This sequence joins TRBV3-1 (or the pseudogene TRBV3-2) and TRBJ2-5, with 10 bases aligning to TRBD2. The germline V gene encodes CDR1 LGHDT and CDR2 YNNKEL (reference sequence). The CDR3 contains 16 residues. V lost 4 bases, J lost 1 base, and 6 bases stayed unmatched. CDR3 in DNA: TGTGCCAGCAGCCCGTGGGAGCGGGGGGGCCAAGAGACCCAGTACTTC. As protein: CASSPWERGGQETQYF.

The chain links TRBV5-5 to TRBJ1-4; TRBD1 might be the D (6 bases). Trimming left V 2 bases short and J 6 bases short, with 17 bases between. CDR3 length equals 16 residues. The germline V gene encodes CDR1 SGHKS and CDR2 YYEKEE (reference sequence). This CDR3 is CASSFHITDSYEKLFF. The CDR3 coding sequence is TGTGCCAGCAGCTTTCATATTACGGACAGCTATGAAAAACTGTTTTTT.

The CDR3 DNA follows: TGTGCCAGCAGCCCCCCTACAGGGGGCGAGGAGACCCAGTACTTC. As protein: CASSPPTGGEETQYF. J is TRBJ2-5 and V is TRBV7-2; the match to TRBD1 covers 9 bases. The CDR3 has 15 residues. Germline V gives CDR1 SGHTA, CDR2 FQGNSA. The V and J ends lost 5 bases and 5 bases, in that order; junction bases with no gene match: 9.

This chain links TRBV7-2 with TRBJ2-5; 9 nucleotides align to TRBD2. Trimming removed 1 base from V and 3 bases from J; junction bases left unmatched: 9. CDR1 is SGHTA, CDR2 FQGNSA, per germline. The length of the CDR3 is 17 residues. The CDR3 is CASSLVTLLAGKETQYF. The CDR3 bases are TGTGCCAGCAGCTTAGTTACTTTACTAGCGGGCAAAGAGACCCAGTACTTC.

This chain uses TRBV7-9 with TRBJ2-7, with a weak D call TRBD1 (6 bases). Trimming pared 7 bases from V and 1 base from J, leaving 14 bases between. The CDR3 totals 14 residues. Germline CDR1 is SEHNR and CDR2 is FQNEAQ (reference sequence). The CDR3 loop is CASTRQASSYEQYF. CDR3 DNA sequence: TGTGCCAGCACCCGACAGGCCAGTTCCTACGAGCAGTACTTC. Together with reference TRBV7-9 and TRBJ2-7, the CDR3 gives the full variable domain: DTGVSQNPRHKITKRGQNVTFRCDPISEHNRLYWYRQTLGQGPEFLTYFQNEAQLEKSRLLSDRFSAERPKGSFSTLEIQRTEQGDSAMYLCASTRQASSYEQYFGPGTRLTVT.